This TCR beta chain derives from a study of blood T cell repertoires in COVID-19. Study details: Sources were T cells, B-cell-depleted T cells, or PBMCs; the material itself was cDNA or gDNA.

During active infection, Seattle patients enrolled and were then monitored through disease. The CDR3 contains 14 residues. Per germline, CDR1 SNHLY and CDR2 FYNNEI. The V and J ends lost 6 bases and 7 bases respectively, with 13 bases between them. Under the authors' procedure: Amplification of reference gene primers was used by the study to estimate nucleated cell counts. The table came from immunoSEQ multiplex PCR; TCRdb's copy has only in-frame clones and leaves some out. From that table come the V and J calls and clone size; the DNA was used to work out D and trimming. This table holds about 370,000 clones, roughly 90% found once.

V gene TRBV2 combines with J gene TRBJ1-6; D may be TRBD1 (5 bases). The sequenced material came from peripheral blood. The clonotype was recovered from a young woman with COVID-19, enrolled during active disease. The CDR3 spells CASRNSGENSPLHF. CDR3 nucleotides: TGTGCCAGCAGGAATTCGGGGGAGAATTCACCCCTCCACTTT.